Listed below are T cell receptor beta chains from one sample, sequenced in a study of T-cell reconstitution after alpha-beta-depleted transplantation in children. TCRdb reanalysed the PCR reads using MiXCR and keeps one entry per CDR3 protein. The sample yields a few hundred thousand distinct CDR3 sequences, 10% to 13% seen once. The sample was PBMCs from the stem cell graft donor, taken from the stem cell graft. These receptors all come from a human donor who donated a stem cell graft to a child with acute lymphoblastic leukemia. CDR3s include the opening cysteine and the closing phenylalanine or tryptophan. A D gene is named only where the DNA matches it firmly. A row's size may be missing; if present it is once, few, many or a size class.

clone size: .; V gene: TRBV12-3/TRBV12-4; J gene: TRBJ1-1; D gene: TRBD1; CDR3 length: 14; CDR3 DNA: TGTGCCAGCACCCGCGGACAGGGAGGGGCTGAAGCTTTCTTT; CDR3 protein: CASTRGQGGAEAFF
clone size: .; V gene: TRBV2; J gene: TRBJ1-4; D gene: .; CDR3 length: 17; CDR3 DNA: TGTGCCAGCAGGGAGGACGTCCCCAGGGCAACTAATGAAAAACTGTTTTTT; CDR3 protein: CASREDVPRATNEKLFF
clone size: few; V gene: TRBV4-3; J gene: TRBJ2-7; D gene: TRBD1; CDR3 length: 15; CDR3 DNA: TGCGCCAGCAGCCAGTACCGGGACAGGGCCGACGAGCAGTACTTC; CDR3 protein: CASSQYRDRADEQYF
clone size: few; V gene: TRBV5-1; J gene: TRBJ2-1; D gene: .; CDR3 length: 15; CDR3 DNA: TGCGCCAGCAGCTTGGACGGGTCCCTAAGCAATGAGCAGTTCTTC; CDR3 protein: CASSLDGSLSNEQFF
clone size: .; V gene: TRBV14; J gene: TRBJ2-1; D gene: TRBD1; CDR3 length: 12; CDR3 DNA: TGTGCCAGCAGTCGGACAGGGACCGAGCAGTTCTTC; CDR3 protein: CASSRTGTEQFF
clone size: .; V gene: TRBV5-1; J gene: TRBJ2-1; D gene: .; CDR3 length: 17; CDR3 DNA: TGCGCCAGCAGCTTGGTTGTGAACCGGGGCTCCTACAATGAGCAGTTCTTC; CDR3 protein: CASSLVVNRGSYNEQFF
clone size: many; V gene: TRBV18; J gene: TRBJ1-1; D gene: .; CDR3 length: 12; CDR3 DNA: TGTGCCAGCTCACCAGGGAACACTGAAGCTTTCTTT; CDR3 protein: CASSPGNTEAFF
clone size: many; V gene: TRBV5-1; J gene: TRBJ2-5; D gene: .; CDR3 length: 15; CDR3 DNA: TGCGCCAGCAGCCAGCGAAAGGGAGGGGGAGAGACCCAGTACTTC; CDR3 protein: CASSQRKGGGETQYF
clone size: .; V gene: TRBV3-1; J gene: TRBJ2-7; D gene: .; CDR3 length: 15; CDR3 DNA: TGTGCCAGCAGCCAAAGCCAGTTGAGCTCCTACGAGCAGTACTTC; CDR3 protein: CASSQSQLSSYEQYF
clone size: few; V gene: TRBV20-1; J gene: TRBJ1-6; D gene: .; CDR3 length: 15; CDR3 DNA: TGCAGTGCTGGCCTGACAGGCGCTGTCAATTCACCCCTCCACTTT; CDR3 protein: CSAGLTGAVNSPLHF
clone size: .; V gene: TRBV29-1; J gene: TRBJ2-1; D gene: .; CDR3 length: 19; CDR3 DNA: TGCAGCGTTGACCTGTGGGACAGAATATTGGGAGGAGGCTACAATGAGCAGTTCTTC; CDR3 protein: CSVDLWDRILGGGYNEQFF
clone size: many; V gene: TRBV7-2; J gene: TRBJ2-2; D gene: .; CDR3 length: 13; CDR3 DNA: TGTGCCAGCAGCTTAGAGGCAGCCGGGGAGCTGTTTTTT; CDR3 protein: CASSLEAAGELFF
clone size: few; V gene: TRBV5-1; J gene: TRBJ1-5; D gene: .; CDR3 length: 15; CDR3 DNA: TGCGCCAGCAGGGCCGGGGATAGGGGCAATCAGCCCCAGCATTTT; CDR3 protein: CASRAGDRGNQPQHF
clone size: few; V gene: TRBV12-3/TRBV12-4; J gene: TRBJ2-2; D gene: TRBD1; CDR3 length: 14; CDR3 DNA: TGTGCCAGTTTGGACAGGGAGAACACCGGGGAGCTGTTTTTT; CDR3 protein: CASLDRENTGELFF
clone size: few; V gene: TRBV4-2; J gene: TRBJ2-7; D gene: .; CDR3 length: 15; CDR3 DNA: TGTGCCAGCAGCCATGCGATTGGGACGGCGGTCGAGCAGTACTTC; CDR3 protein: CASSHAIGTAVEQYF
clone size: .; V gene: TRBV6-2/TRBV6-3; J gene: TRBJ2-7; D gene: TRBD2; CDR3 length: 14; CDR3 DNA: TGTGCCAGCAGTTTTCTAGCGGGGAGATACGAGCAGTACTTC; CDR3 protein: CASSFLAGRYEQYF
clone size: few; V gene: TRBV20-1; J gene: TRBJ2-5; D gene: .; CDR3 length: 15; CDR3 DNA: TGCAGTGCGGAGGACAGAGGGTATTACCAAGAGACCCAGTACTTC; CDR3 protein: CSAEDRGYYQETQYF
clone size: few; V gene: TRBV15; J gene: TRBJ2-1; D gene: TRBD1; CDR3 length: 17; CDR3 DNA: TGTGCCACCAGCAGAGGAACCGGGACAGGGAGGCGCAATGAGCAGTTCTTC; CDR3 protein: CATSRGTGTGRRNEQFF
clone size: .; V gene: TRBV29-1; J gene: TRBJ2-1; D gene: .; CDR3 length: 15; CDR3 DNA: TGCAGCGTTGAAGATCATGGGGGGCTAGGGAATGAGCAGTTCTTC; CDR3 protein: CSVEDHGGLGNEQFF
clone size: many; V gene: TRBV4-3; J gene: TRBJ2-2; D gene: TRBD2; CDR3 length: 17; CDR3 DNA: TGCGCCAGCAGCCAAGCCATCCAGCGGGGGAACACCGGGGAGCTGTTTTTT; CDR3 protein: CASSQAIQRGNTGELFF
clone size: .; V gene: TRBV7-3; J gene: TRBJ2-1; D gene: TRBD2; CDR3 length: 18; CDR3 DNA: TGTGCCAGCAGCCCCCGGGGACTAGCGGTTACATCCTACAATGAGCAGTTCTTC; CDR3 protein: CASSPRGLAVTSYNEQFF
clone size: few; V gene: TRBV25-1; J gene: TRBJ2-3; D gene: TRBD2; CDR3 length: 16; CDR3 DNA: TGTGCCAGCAGTGAGGTTGCTAGCGGGAGCACAGATACGCAGTATTTT; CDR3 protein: CASSEVASGSTDTQYF
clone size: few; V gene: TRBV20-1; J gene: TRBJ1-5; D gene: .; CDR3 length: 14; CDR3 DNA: TGCAGTGCTAGAGGTGGCGGGATGGATCAGCCCCAGCATTTT; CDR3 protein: CSARGGGMDQPQHF
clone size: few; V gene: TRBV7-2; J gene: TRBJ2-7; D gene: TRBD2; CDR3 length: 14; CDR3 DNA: TGTGCCAGCAGCTCGATGGGGGGGAACTACGAGCAGTACTTC; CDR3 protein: CASSSMGGNYEQYF
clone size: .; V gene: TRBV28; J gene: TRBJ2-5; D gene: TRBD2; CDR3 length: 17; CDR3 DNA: TGTGCCAGCAGTTTACACCGGGGGGGACGGGGAGGAGAGACCCAGTACTTC; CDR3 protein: CASSLHRGGRGGETQYF
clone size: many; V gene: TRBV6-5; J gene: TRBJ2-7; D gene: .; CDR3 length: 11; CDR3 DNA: TGTGCCAGCCGGAGGGACTACGAGCAGTACTTC; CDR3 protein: CASRRDYEQYF
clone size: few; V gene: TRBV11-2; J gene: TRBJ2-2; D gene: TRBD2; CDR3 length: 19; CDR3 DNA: TGTGCCAGCAGCCCAAGGGCCCAGCGGGAGTCGTGGAACACCGGGGAGCTGTTTTTT; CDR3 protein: CASSPRAQRESWNTGELFF
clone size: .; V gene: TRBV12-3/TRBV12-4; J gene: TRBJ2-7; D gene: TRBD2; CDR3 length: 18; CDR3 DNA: TGTGCCAGCAGGGGCCTCCTAGCGGGAGGCAACCAAGGGCAGGAGCAGTACTTC; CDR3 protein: CASRGLLAGGNQGQEQYF
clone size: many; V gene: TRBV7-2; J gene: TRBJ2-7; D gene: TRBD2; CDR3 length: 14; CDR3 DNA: TGTGCTAGCAGCTTGGCTAGCGGAAACTACGAGCAGTACTTC; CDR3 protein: CASSLASGNYEQYF
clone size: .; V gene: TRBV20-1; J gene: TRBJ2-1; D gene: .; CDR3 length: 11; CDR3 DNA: TGCAGTGCTAGAGAAACCTATGAGCAGTTCTTC; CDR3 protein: CSARETYEQFF
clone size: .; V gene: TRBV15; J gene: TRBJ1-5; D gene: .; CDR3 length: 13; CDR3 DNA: TGTGCCACCAGCAGAGATTACAATCAGCCCCAGCATTTT; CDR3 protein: CATSRDYNQPQHF
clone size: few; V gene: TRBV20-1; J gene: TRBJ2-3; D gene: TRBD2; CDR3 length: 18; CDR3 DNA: TGCAGTGCTAGCCCTATAGCGGGAGGGATGAGCAGCACAGATACGCAGTATTTT; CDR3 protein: CSASPIAGGMSSTDTQYF
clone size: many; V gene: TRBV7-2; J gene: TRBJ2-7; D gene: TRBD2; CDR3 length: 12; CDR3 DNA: TGTGCCATCGTAGCGGGCTCCTACGAGCAGTACTTC; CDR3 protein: CAIVAGSYEQYF
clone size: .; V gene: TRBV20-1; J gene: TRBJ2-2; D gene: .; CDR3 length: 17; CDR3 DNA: TGCAGTGCTAGTGATGGTAGGGCGGGAACGGGCACCGGGGAGCTGTTTTTT; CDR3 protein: CSASDGRAGTGTGELFF
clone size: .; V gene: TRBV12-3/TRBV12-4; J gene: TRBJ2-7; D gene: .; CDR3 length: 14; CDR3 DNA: TGTGCCAGCAGTTTAAGGGGTTTTTCCTACGAGCAGTACTTC; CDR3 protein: CASSLRGFSYEQYF
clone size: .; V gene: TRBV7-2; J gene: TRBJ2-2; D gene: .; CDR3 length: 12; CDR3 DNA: TGTGCCAGCACCATTAAAAGCGGGGAGCTGTTTTTT; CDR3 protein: CASTIKSGELFF
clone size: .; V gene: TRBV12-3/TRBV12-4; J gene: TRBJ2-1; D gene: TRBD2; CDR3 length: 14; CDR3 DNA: TGTGCCAGCAGTAACAGCGGGACCTACAATGAGCAGTTCTTC; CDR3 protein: CASSNSGTYNEQFF
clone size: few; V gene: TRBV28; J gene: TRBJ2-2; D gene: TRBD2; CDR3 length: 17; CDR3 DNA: TGTGCCAGCAGTTTATGGGGACTAGCGGGAGCCCTCGGGGAGCTGTTTTTT; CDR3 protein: CASSLWGLAGALGELFF
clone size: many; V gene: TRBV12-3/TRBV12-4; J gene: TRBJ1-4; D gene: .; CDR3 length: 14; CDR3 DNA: TGTGCCAGCAGTTTGGCCCAGGGAGATGAAAAACTGTTTTTT; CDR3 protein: CASSLAQGDEKLFF
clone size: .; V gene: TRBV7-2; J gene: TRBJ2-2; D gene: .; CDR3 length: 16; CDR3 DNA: TGTGCCAGCAGCTTAGATCGGTGGAAAAACACCGGGGAGCTGTTTTTT; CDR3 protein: CASSLDRWKNTGELFF
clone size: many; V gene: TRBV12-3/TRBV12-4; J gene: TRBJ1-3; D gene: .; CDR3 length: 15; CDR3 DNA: TGTGCCAGCAGTTTACAGCTCTCGGGCGGAAACACCATATATTTT; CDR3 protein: CASSLQLSGGNTIYF
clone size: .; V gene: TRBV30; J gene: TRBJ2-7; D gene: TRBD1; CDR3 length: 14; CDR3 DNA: TGTGCCTGGTTCCCGGGACAGGGGGCCCACGAGCAGTACTTC; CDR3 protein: CAWFPGQGAHEQYF
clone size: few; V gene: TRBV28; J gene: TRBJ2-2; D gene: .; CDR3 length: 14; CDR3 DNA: TGTGCCAGCAGTTTAGAATTGGGCACCGGGGAGCTGTTTTTT; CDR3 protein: CASSLELGTGELFF
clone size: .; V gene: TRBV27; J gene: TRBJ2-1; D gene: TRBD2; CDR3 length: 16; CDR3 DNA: TGTGCCAGCAGTTATGATTGGACTAGCGGAAACAATGAGCAGTTCTTC; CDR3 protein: CASSYDWTSGNNEQFF
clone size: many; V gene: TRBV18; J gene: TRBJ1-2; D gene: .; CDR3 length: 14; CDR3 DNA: TGTGCCAGCTCACGAAACAACCAGGCCGAAGGCTACACCTTC; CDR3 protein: CASSRNNQAEGYTF
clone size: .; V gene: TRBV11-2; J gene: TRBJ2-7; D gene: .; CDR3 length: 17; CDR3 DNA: TGTGCCAGCAGCTTAGTTACCCTCGCCTCGGGTTGGAACGAGCAGTACTTC; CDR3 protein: CASSLVTLASGWNEQYF
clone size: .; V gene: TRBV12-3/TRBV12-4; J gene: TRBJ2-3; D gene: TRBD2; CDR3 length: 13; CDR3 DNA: TGTGCCAGCATAACTAGCGGGACTAATACGCAGTATTTT; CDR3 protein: CASITSGTNTQYF
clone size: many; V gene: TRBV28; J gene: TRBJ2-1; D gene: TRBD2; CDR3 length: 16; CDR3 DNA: TGTGCCAGCAGACCGACTAGCGGGAGACTCTACAATGAGCAGTTCTTC; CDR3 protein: CASRPTSGRLYNEQFF
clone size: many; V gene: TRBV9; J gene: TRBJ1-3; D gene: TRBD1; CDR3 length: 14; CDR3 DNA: TGTGCCAGCAGCGAGACAGGGGCTGGAAACACCATATATTTT; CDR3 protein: CASSETGAGNTIYF
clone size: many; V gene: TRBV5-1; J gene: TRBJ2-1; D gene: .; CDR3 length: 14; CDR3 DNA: TGCGCCAGCAGCGCGAGCGGAGCCTACAATGAGCAGTTCTTC; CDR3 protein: CASSASGAYNEQFF
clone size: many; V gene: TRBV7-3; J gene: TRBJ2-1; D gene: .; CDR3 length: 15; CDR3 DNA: TGTGCCAGCAGCCTAGACAGAGTCTCCTACAATGAGCAGTTCTTC; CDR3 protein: CASSLDRVSYNEQFF